This paragraph reports one T cell receptor (beta chain). Its cognate antigen is unknown. The sample comes from a study of post-analysis software for immune sequencing data. At the level of the study: In terms of disease course, relapsing-remitting, secondary progressive and progressive-relapsing multiple sclerosis were included. Notes on the study in general: Controls significantly exceeded multiple sclerosis patients in normalized Chao1 diversity. In patients, TRBV5-6, TRBV5-1 and TRBV20-1 belonged to roughly five TRBV segments found more frequently than in controls.

Built from TCR beta cDNA, the libraries had unique molecular identifiers in them. Roughly 500,000 cDNA molecules were recovered from an input of about 0.9 to 10 million T cells. From the PCR reads, TCRdb called clonotypes with MiXCR, one entry per CDR3 protein. The data show 820,000 or so distinct CDR3 sequences, 53% seen once. The J segment lost 1 base and the V segment lost 1 base, leaving 4 bases of the junction unmatched. CDR1 is LGHDT, CDR2 YNNKEL, per germline (reference sequence). The CDR3 spans 16 residues. The receptor was derived from a girl aged 5 to 17 with multiple sclerosis. This chain links TRBV3-1 with TRBJ1-1, with TRBD1 matching over 9 bases. Sequences were obtained from blood. The CDR3 DNA sequence: TGTGCCAGCAGCCAAGCACCGGGACAGGGGAACACTGAAGCTTTCTTT. Protein: CASSQAPGQGNTEAFF. Together with reference TRBV3-1 and TRBJ1-1, the CDR3 gives the full variable domain: DTAVSQTPKYLVTQMGNDKSIKCEQNLGHDTMYWYKQDSKKFLKIMFSYNNKELIINETVPNRFSPKSPDKAHLNLHINSLELGDSAVYFCASSQAPGQGNTEAFFGQGTRLTVV.